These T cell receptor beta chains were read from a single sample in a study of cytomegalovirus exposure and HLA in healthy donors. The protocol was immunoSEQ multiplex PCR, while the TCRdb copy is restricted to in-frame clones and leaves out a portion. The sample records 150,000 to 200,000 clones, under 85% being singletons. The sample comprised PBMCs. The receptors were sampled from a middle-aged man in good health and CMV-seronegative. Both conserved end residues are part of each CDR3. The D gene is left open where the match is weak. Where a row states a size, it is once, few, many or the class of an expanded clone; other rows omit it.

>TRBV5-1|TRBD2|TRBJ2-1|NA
CASSLGGLAGVGFF
TGCGCCAGCAGCTTGGGTGGACTAGCGGGGGTGGGGTTCTTC
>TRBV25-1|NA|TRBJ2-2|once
CASSRTGKGTGELFF
TGTGCCAGCAGTCGTACAGGGAAAGGGACCGGGGAGCTGTTTTTT
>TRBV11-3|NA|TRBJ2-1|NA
CASSLGRVASNEQFF
TGTGCCAGCAGCTTAGGGAGGGTTGCAAGTAATGAGCAGTTCTTC
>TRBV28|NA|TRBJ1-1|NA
CASTPAVPRNTEAFF
TGTGCCAGCACCCCCGCGGTCCCCAGGAACACTGAAGCTTTCTTT
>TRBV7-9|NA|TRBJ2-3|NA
CASSRDFGVTDTQYF
TGTGCCAGCAGCCGGGACTTCGGCGTAACAGATACGCAGTATTTT
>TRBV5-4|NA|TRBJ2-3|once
CASRTDISTDTQYF
TGTGCCAGCAGAACAGACATCAGCACAGATACGCAGTATTTT
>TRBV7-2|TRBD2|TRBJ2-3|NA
CASSLAGTRSTDTQYF
TGTGCCAGCAGCTTAGCGGGGACTAGAAGCACAGATACGCAGTATTTT
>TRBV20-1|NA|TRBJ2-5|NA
CSALRGETQYF
TGCAGTGCTCTTCGAGGGGAGACCCAGTACTTC
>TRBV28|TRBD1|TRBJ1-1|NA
CASSLRQGFRTEAFF
TGTGCCAGCAGTCTAAGACAGGGGTTTCGCACTGAAGCTTTCTTT
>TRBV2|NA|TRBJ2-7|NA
CASSVSGGGDEQYF
TGTGCCAGCAGTGTGTCGGGGGGCGGAGATGAGCAGTACTTC
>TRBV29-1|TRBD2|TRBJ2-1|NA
CSVVGGRAYNEQFF
TGCAGCGTTGTAGGCGGGAGGGCCTACAATGAGCAGTTCTTC
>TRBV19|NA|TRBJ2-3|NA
CASSIGYSFTDTQYF
TGTGCCAGTAGTATCGGTTACTCCTTCACAGATACGCAGTATTTT
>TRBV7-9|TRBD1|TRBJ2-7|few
CASSPGTGAYEQYF
TGTGCCAGCAGCCCAGGGACAGGAGCCTACGAGCAGTACTTC
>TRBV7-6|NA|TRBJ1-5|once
CASSSSEGNQPQHF
TGTGCCAGCAGCTCATCGGAGGGGAATCAGCCCCAGCATTTT
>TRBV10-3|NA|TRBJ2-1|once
CAISHRTGDNEQFF
TGTGCCATCAGTCACCGGACTGGAGACAATGAGCAGTTCTTC
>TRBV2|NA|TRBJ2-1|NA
CAVRGEIYNEQFF
TGTGCCGTACGGGGAGAGATCTACAATGAGCAGTTCTTC
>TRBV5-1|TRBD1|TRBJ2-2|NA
CASVPGQGANTGELFF
TGCGCCAGCGTTCCGGGACAGGGGGCGAACACCGGGGAGCTGTTTTTT
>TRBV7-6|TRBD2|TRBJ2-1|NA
CASSLVGTSLFNEQFF
TGTGCCAGCAGCTTAGTCGGGACTAGCTTATTCAATGAGCAGTTCTTC
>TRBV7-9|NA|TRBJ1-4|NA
CASRPQGTNEKLFF
TGTGCCAGCAGGCCTCAGGGGACTAATGAAAAACTGTTTTTT
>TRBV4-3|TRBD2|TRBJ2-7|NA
CASSQDNLAGVEEQYF
TGCGCCAGCAGCCAAGATAATCTAGCGGGAGTAGAGGAGCAGTACTTC
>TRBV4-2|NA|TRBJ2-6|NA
CASSPRVSGANVLTF
TGTGCCAGCAGCCCGCGTGTATCTGGGGCCAACGTCCTGACTTTC
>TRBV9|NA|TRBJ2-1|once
CASSVVSSYNEQFF
TGTGCCAGCAGCGTAGTTAGCTCCTACAATGAGCAGTTCTTC
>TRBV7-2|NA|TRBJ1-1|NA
CASSFSVNTEAFF
TGTGCCAGCTCATTTAGTGTGAACACTGAAGCTTTCTTT
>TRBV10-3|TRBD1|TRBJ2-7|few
CAGKRDRGAFEQYF
TGTGCCGGAAAACGCGACAGGGGGGCGTTCGAGCAGTACTTC
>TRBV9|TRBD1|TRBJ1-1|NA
CASSVEPGGRGAFF
TGTGCCAGCAGCGTCGAACCAGGGGGCAGAGGAGCTTTCTTT
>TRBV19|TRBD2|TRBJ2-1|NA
CASSRGLAGRDEQFF
TGTGCCAGTAGTAGAGGACTAGCGGGGAGGGATGAGCAGTTCTTC
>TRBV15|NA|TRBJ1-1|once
CATGRTLNTEAFF
TGTGCCACCGGTAGGACACTGAACACTGAAGCTTTCTTT
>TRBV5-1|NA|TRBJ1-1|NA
CASSLGHRDTEAFF
TGCGCCAGCAGCTTGGGTCACAGGGACACTGAAGCTTTCTTT
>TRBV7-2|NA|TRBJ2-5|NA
CASSLTSGVQETQYF
TGTGCCAGCAGCTTAACCTCCGGGGTCCAAGAGACCCAGTACTTC
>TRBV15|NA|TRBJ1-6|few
CATSRNLENSPLHF
TGTGCCACCAGCAGGAACTTGGAGAATTCACCCCTCCACTTT
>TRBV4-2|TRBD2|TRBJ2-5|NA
CASSQVSLAGGSAETQYF
TGTGCCAGCAGCCAAGTAAGCCTAGCGGGGGGGTCAGCGGAGACCCAGTACTTC
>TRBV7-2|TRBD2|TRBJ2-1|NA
CASSPVARLAGYNEQFF
TGTGCCAGCAGCCCGGTTGCCCGGCTAGCGGGTTACAATGAGCAGTTCTTC
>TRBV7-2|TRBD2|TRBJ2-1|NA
CASSLARLAGAYNEQFF
TGTGCCAGCAGCTTAGCTCGACTAGCGGGAGCCTACAATGAGCAGTTCTTC
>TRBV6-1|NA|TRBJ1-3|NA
CASRGQTDSGNTIYF
TGTGCCAGCAGGGGCCAGACAGACTCTGGAAACACCATATATTTT
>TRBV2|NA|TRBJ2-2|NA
CASIGGGGNTGELFF
TGTGCCAGCATTGGGGGGGGCGGGAACACCGGGGAGCTGTTTTTT
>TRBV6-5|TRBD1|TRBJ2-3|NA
CASVGTGRQYF
TGTGCCAGTGTAGGGACAGGGAGGCAGTATTTT
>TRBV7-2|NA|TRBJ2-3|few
CASSSRPLASDTQYF
TGTGCCAGCAGCTCCAGGCCACTAGCTTCAGATACGCAGTATTTT
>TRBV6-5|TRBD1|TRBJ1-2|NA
CASSQGSGGGYGYTF
TGTGCCAGCAGCCAGGGGTCAGGGGGAGGCTATGGCTACACCTTC
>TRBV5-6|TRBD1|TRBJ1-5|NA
CASSTRDRGPYQPQHF
TGTGCCAGCAGTACCCGGGACAGGGGTCCTTATCAGCCCCAGCATTTT
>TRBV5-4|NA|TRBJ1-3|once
CASSLGGGFYSGNTIYF
TGTGCCAGCAGCTTGGGTGGGGGGTTTTACTCTGGAAACACCATATATTTT
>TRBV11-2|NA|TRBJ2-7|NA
CASSPRQSSYEQYF
TGTGCCAGCAGCCCCCGACAGAGCTCCTACGAGCAGTACTTC
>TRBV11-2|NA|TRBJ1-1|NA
CASSNQVVNTEAFF
TGTGCCAGCAGCAATCAGGTGGTGAACACTGAAGCTTTCTTT
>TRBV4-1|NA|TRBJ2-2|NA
CASSQGEATGELFF
TGCGCCAGCAGCCAGGGCGAAGCTACCGGGGAGCTGTTTTTT
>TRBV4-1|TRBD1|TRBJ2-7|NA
CASSQRDRGYEQYF
TGCGCCAGCAGCCAACGGGACAGGGGCTACGAGCAGTACTTC
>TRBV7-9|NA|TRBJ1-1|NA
CSSSLLGVQGDTEAFF
TGTTCCAGCAGCCTTTTAGGGGTGCAAGGGGACACTGAAGCTTTCTTT
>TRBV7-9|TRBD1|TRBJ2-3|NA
CASSLGDRVTDTQYF
TGTGCCAGCAGCCTAGGGGACAGAGTCACAGATACGCAGTATTTT
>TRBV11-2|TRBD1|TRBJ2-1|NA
CASSLGQGTYNEQFF
TGTGCCAGCAGCTTGGGACAGGGAACCTACAATGAGCAGTTCTTC
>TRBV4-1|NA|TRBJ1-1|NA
CASKQGPPRKMNTEAFF
TGCGCCAGCAAACAGGGACCCCCCCGAAAAATGAACACTGAAGCTTTCTTT
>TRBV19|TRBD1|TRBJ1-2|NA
CASTQGGYGYTF
TGTGCCAGTACGCAGGGGGGCTATGGCTACACCTTC
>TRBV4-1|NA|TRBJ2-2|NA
CASKGGGNTGELFF
TGCGCCAGCAAAGGGGGTGGGAACACCGGGGAGCTGTTTTTT
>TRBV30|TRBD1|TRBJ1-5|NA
CAWSSGTGGAYSNQPQHF
TGTGCCTGGAGTTCCGGGACAGGGGGCGCGTATAGCAATCAGCCCCAGCATTTT
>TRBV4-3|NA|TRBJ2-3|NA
CASSQGFQGSADTQYF
TGCGCCAGCAGCCAAGGGTTTCAGGGGAGCGCAGATACGCAGTATTTT
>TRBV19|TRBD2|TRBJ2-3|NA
CASSIAGLAGGSTDTQYF
TGTGCCAGTAGTATAGCGGGGCTAGCGGGGGGGAGCACAGATACGCAGTATTTT
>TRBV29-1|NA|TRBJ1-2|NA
CSVADSSYTF
TGCAGCGTTGCGGACAGTTCCTACACCTTC
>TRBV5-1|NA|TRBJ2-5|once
CASSFGVLETQYF
TGCGCCAGCAGCTTTGGAGTTCTGGAGACCCAGTACTTC
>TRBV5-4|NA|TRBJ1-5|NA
CASSLDRSNQPQHF
TGTGCCAGCAGCTTGGACAGGTCTAATCAGCCCCAGCATTTT